Listed here are 24 T cell receptor beta chains from one sample, sequenced in a study of blood T cell repertoires in COVID-19. Only in-frame clones appear in the TCRdb table, and some are missing; sequencing was by immunoSEQ multiplex PCR. The sample carries nearly 40,000 clones, 86% recorded once. Sequences were obtained from peripheral blood. The receptor source for this set is a man aged 45-65 years in a cohort sampled during active COVID-19.

This clone was observed a few times. A read error may account for a junction end that differs from germline. The rearrangement joins TRBV12-5 to TRBJ1-2, with a weak D call TRBD1 (5 bases). From germline, CDR1 is LGHNT and CDR2 FRNRAP. The CDR3 consists of 13 residues. The CDR3 here is CASGLVTGGQGFF. The CDR3 coding sequence is TGTGCTAGTGGTTTGGTCACGGGGGGTCAGGGCTTCTTC.

This chain joins TRBV15 and TRBJ2-1, with D perhaps matching TRBD2 (5 bases). CDR3 length equals 15 residues. V shed 1 base and J shed 0 bases, with 7 bases lying between them. The germline V gene encodes CDR1 LNHNV and CDR2 YYDKDF (reference sequence). CDR3 residues: CATSRGSGSYNEQFF. For the CDR3, the DNA is TGTGCCACCAGCAGAGGGAGCGGCTCCTACAATGAGCAGTTCTTC.

CDR3 nucleotides: TGTGCCAGCAGCCATCCTGCGGGGGGCAGGAACACCGGGGAGCTGTTTTTT. Translated: CASSHPAGGRNTGELFF. The J gene is TRBJ2-2, the V gene TRBV7-6; 8 bases map to TRBD2. CDR3 size: 17 residues. CDR1 SGHVS and CDR2 FNYEAQ come from the germline V gene. V shed 5 bases, J shed 1 base, and the junction held 9 bases outside the gene matches.

V gene TRBV11-3 combines with J gene TRBJ2-7; no definite D call. V was trimmed by 5 bases and J by 3 bases, leaving 11 bases between them. This CDR3 is 13 amino acids long. Germline values: CDR1 SGHNT, CDR2 YENEEA. CDR3 amino acids: CASSTLESYEQYF. The CDR3 coding sequence is TGTGCCAGCAGCACTCTCGAGAGCTACGAGCAGTACTTC.

Only a few counts were recorded for this clone. The J gene is TRBJ2-7, the V gene TRBV30, with TRBD1 matching over 9 bases. This CDR3 has 14 residues. Germline values: CDR1 GTSNPN, CDR2 SVGIG (reference sequence). The J segment lost 5 bases and the V segment lost 3 bases, leaving 8 bases of the junction unmatched. The CDR3 loop reads CAWSAGTGTHEQYF. The CDR3 nucleotides read TGTGCCTGGAGCGCCGGGACAGGGACCCACGAGCAGTACTTC.

This clone has just a few counts. V gene TRBV2 combines with J gene TRBJ2-7; 7 nucleotides agree with TRBD1. Germline V CDR1 and CDR2: SNHLY, FYNNEI. The CDR3 length is 14 residues. V gave up 5 bases and J gave up 0 bases; unmatched junction bases: 4. The DNA of the CDR3 is TGTGCCAGCAGTTGGGACAGAGGCTCCTACGAGCAGTACGTC. Residues: CASSWDRGSYEQYV.

The CDR3 bases are TGTGCCAGCAGCTTGGACAGGGGGCGAACTGAAGCTTTCTTT. This encodes CASSLDRGRTEAFF. The J gene is TRBJ1-1, the V gene TRBV7-2; TRBD1 matches 11 bases. The V segment lost 3 bases and the J segment 5 bases; nucleotides outside the gene matches: 2. The germline V gene encodes CDR1 SGHTA and CDR2 FQGNSA. This CDR3 has 14 residues.

V gene TRBV21-1 combines with J gene TRBJ1-1. TRBV21-1 is a pseudogene locus. CDR3 length equals 16 residues. The CDR3 coding sequence is TGTGCCAGCAGCAAAAGGACCCGGGGGTCGGGCACTGAAGCTTTCTTT. Encoded protein: CASSKRTRGSGTEAFF.

This chain links TRBV19 with TRBJ2-3, with TRBD1 as a possible D gene (5 bases). Germline loops: CDR1 LNHDA, CDR2 SQIVND (reference sequence). V shed 10 bases and J shed 2 bases, with 10 bases lying between them. CDR3 length: 12 amino acids. The CDR3 DNA sequence: TGTGCCACTGTGACAGCCACAGATACGCAGTATTTT. It translates to CATVTATDTQYF.

This clone was observed a single time. The gene calls are TRBV6-5 and TRBJ1-4; D remains ambiguous. Trimming pared 8 bases from V and 7 bases from J, leaving 14 bases between. Germline CDR1 MNHEY, CDR2 SVGAGI. CDR3 length: 13 amino acids. CDR3 DNA: TGTGCCAGCGAGGGCGGCGAGGGTGAAAAACTGTTTTTT. Protein product: CASEGGEGEKLFF.

V gene TRBV14 combines with J gene TRBJ1-2; no reliable D call. CDR1 is SGHDN and CDR2 is FVKESK in the germline V gene. The CDR3 is 12 amino acids. V shed 3 bases and J shed 5 bases, with 7 bases lying between them. CDR3 residues: CASSQKLYGYTF. In nucleotides, the CDR3 is TGTGCCAGCAGCCAGAAACTATATGGCTACACCTTC.

This sequence joins TRBV7-3 and TRBJ2-1; D call uncertain. Germline loops: CDR1 SGHTA, CDR2 FQGTGA. CDR3 length: 13 amino acids. V was shortened by 0 bases and J by 15 bases, with 15 bases between the two germline ends. CDR3 DNA: TGTGCCAGCAGCTTAACCGGAGCCGACGTGGGGTTCTTC. It codes for CASSLTGADVGFF.

The rearrangement uses TRBV7-6 and TRBJ2-1; 13 nucleotides agree with TRBD2. Trimming at V came to 1 base and at J to 5 bases, leaving 2 bases not matched to a gene. The CDR3 is 16 amino acids. The germline V gene has CDR1 SGHVS and CDR2 FNYEAQ. The CDR3 spells CASSLGTSGSHNEQFF. CDR3 nucleotide sequence: TGTGCCAGCAGCTTAGGGACTAGCGGGAGTCACAATGAGCAGTTCTTC.

The chain employs TRBV6-5 and TRBJ2-1; D unresolved. The V gene's germline CDR1 is MNHEY and CDR2 SVGAGI. The CDR3 totals 14 residues. Trimming took 4 bases from V and 4 from J, leaving 11 bases between them. CDR3 sequence: CASSSRRGYNEQFF. In DNA form, the CDR3 reads TGTGCCAGCAGTTCCCGGCGAGGTTACAATGAGCAGTTCTTC.

The J gene is TRBJ2-1, the V gene TRBV5-8, with 8 bases that match TRBD2. Trimming removed 0 bases from V and 9 bases from J; junction bases left unmatched: 8. The V gene's germline CDR1 is SGHTS and CDR2 YDEGEE. This CDR3 is built from 15 residues. For the CDR3, the DNA is TGTGCCAGCAGCTTGGGGACTAGCAGTCTGGGTGAGCAGTTCTTC. Protein sequence: CASSLGTSSLGEQFF.

This chain uses TRBV11-3 with TRBJ2-7, with TRBD2 matching over 12 bases. Per the germline V gene, CDR1 is SGHNT and CDR2 is YENEEA. CDR3 length: 17 residues. V lost 2 bases to trimming and J lost 3 bases; unmatched junction nucleotides: 8. The CDR3 DNA reads TGTGCCAGCAGCTTAATCGACGGGACTAGCGGGTTCTACGAGCAGTACTTC. Its protein product is CASSLIDGTSGFYEQYF.

V gene TRBV19 combines with J gene TRBJ2-2; 7 positions agree with TRBD1. This CDR3 region has 13 residues. With 5 bases clipped from V and 6 bases from J, the junction kept 3 bases outside the gene matches. Germline CDR1 is LNHDA and CDR2 is SQIVND (reference sequence). The CDR3 here is CASSVQGAGELFF. In DNA form, the CDR3 reads TGTGCCAGTAGTGTCCAGGGGGCCGGGGAGCTGTTTTTT. The full variable domain, in which reference TRBV19 and TRBJ2-2 provide the parts outside the CDR3, is DGGITQSPKYLFRKEGQNVTLSCEQNLNHDAMYWYRQDPGQGLRLIYYSQIVNDFQKGDIAEGYSVSREKKESFPLTVTSAQKNPTAFYLCASSVQGAGELFFGEGSRLTVL.

This rearrangement joins TRBV3-1 (or the pseudogene TRBV3-2) to TRBJ1-2, with a possible D match to TRBD1 (5 bases). The V end lost 2 bases, the J end lost 3 bases, and 7 bases lay between the germline ends. The V gene's germline CDR1 is LGHDT and CDR2 YNNKEL (reference sequence). This CDR3 comprises 13 residues. The CDR3 loop reads CASSQLQDYGYTF. The CDR3 DNA reads TGTGCCAGCAGCCAATTACAGGACTATGGCTACACCTTC.

This clone was observed a single time. The gene calls are TRBV4-1 and TRBJ1-2; D remains unclear. The CDR3 consists of 16 residues. CDR1 and CDR2 (germline): MGHRA, YSYEKL. With 4 bases removed from V and 2 bases from J, the gap between germline ends came to 17 bases. The CDR3 here is CASSLPSGPPNYGYTF. CDR3 DNA: TGCGCCAGCAGCCTCCCTTCAGGTCCTCCCAACTATGGCTACACCTTC.

This chain connects TRBV4-2 to TRBJ2-5, with D maybe TRBD2 (6 bases). Germline V gene lookup returns CDR1 LGHNA and CDR2 YNFKEQ. This CDR3 comprises 14 residues. Trimming shortened V by 1 base and J by 5 bases, and 11 bases separated the two germline ends. The CDR3 protein is CASSQAGAWETQYF. CDR3 in DNA: TGTGCCAGCAGCCAAGCGGGAGCATGGGAGACCCAGTACTTC.

The chain employs TRBV19 and TRBJ1-2, with 8 bases fitting TRBD1. The CDR3 runs to 14 residues. The germline CDR1 and CDR2 sequences are LNHDA and SQIVND (reference sequence). V lost 4 bases, J lost 8 bases, and 9 bases stayed unmatched. CDR3 in amino acids: CASSNRVTGAGYTF. The CDR3 coding sequence is TGTGCCAGTAGTAACCGGGTGACAGGGGCGGGCTACACCTTC.

V usage is TRBV5-6 and J usage is TRBJ2-5; the D is unclear. The CDR3 is made up of 13 amino acids. Trimming removed 2 bases from V and 2 bases from J, with 7 bases in between. Germline CDR1 and CDR2: SGHDT and YYEEEE. For the CDR3, the DNA is TGTGCCAGCAGCTTTCAAGCGCAAGAGACCCAGTACTTC. Its protein is CASSFQAQETQYF.

The chain uses TRBV6-5 and TRBJ2-5; 10 positions match TRBD2. Germline trimming cut 2 bases from V and 7 bases from J; bases unmatched to any gene: 7. The CDR3 spans 15 residues. Per the germline V gene, CDR1 is MNHEY and CDR2 is SVGAGI. CDR3 sequence (DNA): TGTGCCAGCAGTTACGTGACTAGCGGGTACGGGACCCAGTACTTC. Amino acid sequence: CASSYVTSGYGTQYF.

CDR3: CASSGDWERVGQETQYF. The DNA for the CDR3 is TGTGCCAGCAGTGGGGACTGGGAGCGGGTTGGCCAAGAGACCCAGTACTTC. The V gene is TRBV6-1, the J gene TRBJ2-5; D possibly corresponds to TRBD2 (6 bases). The V gene's germline CDR1 is MNHNS and CDR2 SASEGT. Deletions cut 4 bases from V and 1 base from J, with 19 bases between. This CDR3 is 17 amino acids long.